This T cell receptor (beta chain) was sequenced during a study of shared T cell receptors in the human thymus. The repertoire was sequenced with immunoSEQ multiplex PCR; TCRdb's copy has only in-frame clones and lacks some. The sample includes about 400,000 clones, roughly 94% of them seen just once. The V gene end was trimmed by 6 bases and the J gene end by 6 bases; junction bases not matched to a gene: 7. Germline V CDR1 and CDR2: MNHEY, SMNVEV (reference sequence). The CDR3 runs to 15 residues. J is TRBJ2-1 and V is TRBV27; TRBD2 agrees at 11 bases. What was sequenced was thymocytes. The TCR comes from a human donor. The CDR3 loop is CASRTSGKGFNEQFF. CDR3 in DNA: TGTGCCAGCAGGACTAGCGGGAAAGGTTTCAATGAGCAGTTCTTC.